The table lists the clone carrying this TCR beta chain with a few counts. In TCRdb, the 5' RACE reads were re-called with MiXCR into one record per CDR3 protein. In the table there are 580,000 or so distinct CDR3 sequences, 15% to 20% of which are singletons. These data originate in a study of T-cell memory formation after mild COVID-19. Study as a whole: The study found TCR clusters largely donor specific.

The CDR3 contains 16 residues. Germline CDR1 and CDR2: MNHEY and SVGAGI. Trimming removed 5 bases at V and 2 bases at J, with 17 bases between. The chain links TRBV6-5 to TRBJ2-3, with D tentatively TRBD1 or TRBD2 (7 bases each). The sequencing input was PBMCs or a T cell subset sorted from them (not recorded which). This receptor was obtained from an adult woman who had mild COVID-19 (a few samples of this study predate the infection). Cell type and time point are not known. In DNA form, the CDR3 reads TGTGCCAGCAGTCATGATCCAGGGGGGGCCACAGATACGCAGTATTTT. It yields the protein CASSHDPGGATDTQYF.